A single sample is the source of the 12 T cell receptor beta chains below, sequenced in a study of cytotoxic CD8 clonotypes in ibrutinib-treated CLL. Profiling relied on immunoSEQ multiplex PCR, and the TCRdb table lists in-frame clones only, not all of them. This sample has 25,000 to 30,000 clones; 69% occur once, and the top ten carry around 55%. This material consisted of PBMCs, taken after 24 months of ibrutinib treatment. All receptors derive from a human donor with chronic lymphocytic leukemia.

Only a few counts were recorded for this clone. The rearrangement links TRBV21-1 to TRBJ1-4. TRBV21-1 is assigned pseudogene status. The CDR3 has 17 residues. The CDR3 DNA sequence: TGTGCCAGCGAGCCTGAGAGGGAAAGGAGGACTAATGAAAAACTGTTTTTT. It codes for CASEPERERRTNEKLFF.

The V gene is TRBV4-1, the J gene TRBJ2-3; 8 bases map to TRBD1. J gave up 6 bases and V 5 bases, and 4 bases lay outside the gene matches. This CDR3 has 13 residues. Germline CDR1 reads MGHRA; CDR2 reads YSYEKL. The CDR3 DNA reads as TGCGCCAGCAGCGTATACAGGGGGGATACGCAGTATTTT. Its protein product is CASSVYRGDTQYF.

This chain connects TRBV6-6 to TRBJ2-1; tentatively, D is TRBD1 (5 bases). V was shortened by 5 bases and J by 6 bases, with 8 bases between the two germline ends. The CDR3 runs to 12 residues. Germline assignment: CDR1 MNHNY and CDR2 SVGAGI (reference sequence). CDR3 protein: CASSRGFNEQFF. CDR3 in DNA: TGTGCCAGCAGTAGGGGCTTCAATGAGCAGTTCTTC.

The rearrangement joins TRBV9 to TRBJ2-3, with 8 bases lining up with TRBD2. Per germline, CDR1 SGDLS and CDR2 YYNGEE. V was pared by 1 base and J by 1 base, with 2 bases of the junction left unmatched. CDR3 length: 15 amino acids. The CDR3 DNA reads as TGTGCCAGCAGCGTACGGGGGGGCGGCACAGATACGCAGTATTTT. Amino acids: CASSVRGGGTDTQYF. Based on the CDR3 plus reference TRBV9 and TRBJ2-3, the full variable domain is DSGVTQTPKHLITATGQRVTLRCSPRSGDLSVYWYQQSLDQGLQFLIQYYNGEERAKGNILERFSAQQFPDLHSELNLSSLELGDSALYFCASSVRGGGTDTQYFGPGTRLTVL.

This clone has a single count. V gene TRBV5-1 combines with J gene TRBJ2-5; 7 bases align to TRBD2. CDR1 and CDR2 from the germline V gene are SGHRS and YFSETQ. The junction had 10 bases not matched to a gene; V was cut back by 1 base and J by 4 bases. The CDR3 covers 16 residues. The CDR3 DNA sequence: TGCGCCAGCAGCTTGTTGGCGGGGGATAATGGAGAGACCCAGTACTTC. It is translated as CASSLLAGDNGETQYF. Looking up the rest from reference TRBV5-1 and TRBJ2-5 gives the full variable domain: KAGVTQTPRYLIKTRGQQVTLSCSPISGHRSVSWYQQTPGQGLQFLFEYFSETQRNKGNFPGRFSGRQFSNSRSEMNVSTLELGDSALYLCASSLLAGDNGETQYFGPGTRLLVL.

This clone was recorded many times. The chain is built from TRBV9 and TRBJ2-2, with a possible D match to TRBD2 (7 bases). The CDR3 is made up of 14 amino acids. Germline V gene data show CDR1 as SGDLS and CDR2 as YYNGEE. V was trimmed by 7 bases and J by 7 bases, leaving 17 bases between them. CDR3 coding DNA: TGTGCCAGCTCGCGAGGGGGGGACGTCGGGGAGCTGTTTTTT. Residues: CASSRGGDVGELFF.

This rearrangement joins TRBV5-8 to TRBJ2-1; D possibly corresponds to TRBD2 (6 bases). V gave up 4 bases and J gave up 0 bases, with 14 bases separating them. The length of the CDR3 is 16 residues. Germline values: CDR1 SGHTS, CDR2 YDEGEE. The CDR3 region is CASSPRQEGSYNEQFF. In nucleotides, the CDR3 is TGTGCCAGCAGCCCGCGGCAGGAGGGCTCCTACAATGAGCAGTTCTTC.

The chain recombines TRBV19 with TRBJ1-5; D remains unclear. The V and J ends lost 7 bases and 2 bases respectively, with 6 bases between them. Germline V CDR1 and CDR2: LNHDA, SQIVND (reference sequence). This CDR3 comprises 12 residues. This CDR3 is CASTEGNQPQHF. CDR3 DNA sequence: TGTGCCAGTACGGAGGGCAATCAGCCCCAGCATTTT.

The rearrangement uses TRBV4-1 and TRBJ2-4; TRBD1 agrees at 10 bases. Germline lookup yields CDR1 MGHRA and CDR2 YSYEKL. With 3 bases clipped from V and 5 bases from J, the junction kept 4 bases outside the gene matches. The CDR3 has 15 amino acids. CDR3 bases: TGCGCCAGCAGCCAGGGACAGGGGATCGAAAACATTCAGTACTTC. Protein product: CASSQGQGIENIQYF.

The chain carries TRBV4-1 and TRBJ1-1; a possible D gene is TRBD1 (5 bases). The V end was cut by 4 bases, the J end by 1 base, with 16 bases between. Looked up from germline, CDR1 is MGHRA and CDR2 is YSYEKL. This CDR3 contains 16 residues. CDR3 region: CASSRLKGGANTEAFF. CDR3 bases: TGCGCCAGCAGCCGCCTTAAGGGAGGGGCGAACACTGAAGCTTTCTTT.

This clone has a single count. The genes are TRBV28 and TRBJ1-4; D not resolved. Germline CDR1 reads MDHEN; CDR2 reads SYDVKM. This CDR3 has 11 amino acids. V lost 7 bases to trimming and J lost 10 bases, with 10 bases between them. The CDR3 sequence is CASNLRGKLFF. CDR3 coding DNA: TGTGCCAGCAACCTGAGAGGAAAACTGTTTTTT.

The chain employs TRBV14 and TRBJ2-7, with TRBD1 matching 7 bases. The trim removed 4 bases at V and 3 bases at J, leaving 6 bases unmatched. This CDR3 has 14 residues. The germline V gene encodes CDR1 SGHDN and CDR2 FVKESK. CDR3 in amino acids: CASSRGQLLYEQYF. In nucleotides, the CDR3 is TGTGCCAGCAGCCGGGGACAGCTACTCTACGAGCAGTACTTC.